This TCR beta chain was sequenced in a study of cytomegalovirus exposure and HLA in healthy donors. Study-level results: Among TCR beta chains, those listed as cytomegalovirus-associated numbered 164.

Profiled with immunoSEQ multiplex PCR; TCRdb holds only in-frame clones, not every one. This sample has some 65,000 clones, with approximately 94% found just once. Worth noting for this clone: Its specificity is unknown.

Germline V CDR1 and CDR2: SGHTA, FQGNSA. V lost 5 bases to trimming and J lost 4 bases, with 10 bases between them. This CDR3 comprises 13 residues. The specimen was PBMCs. This chain joins TRBV7-2 and TRBJ2-3; D gene uncertain. This TCR derives from a young man in good health and CMV-seropositive. In DNA form, the CDR3 reads TGTGCCAGCAGCCGAACTACGGCAGATACGCAGTATTTT. Amino acids: CASSRTTADTQYF. Looking up the rest from reference TRBV7-2 and TRBJ2-3 gives the full variable domain: GAGVSQSPSNKVTEKGKDVELRCDPISGHTALYWYRQSLGQGLEFLIYFQGNSAPDKSGLPSDRFSAERTGGSVSTLTIQRTQQEDSAVYLCASSRTTADTQYFGPGTRLTVL.